This T cell receptor (beta chain) was captured in a study of blood T cells in healthy people across ages. The junction had 8 bases not matched to a gene; V was cut back by 5 bases and J by 7 bases. The CDR3 is made up of 14 amino acids. CDR1 and CDR2 from the germline V gene are DFQATT and SNEGSKA (reference sequence). General study results and limits: It was held that diversity estimates obtained from one million T cells represented underestimates. Versus aged donors, long-lived donors had higher diversity and more naive CD4+ cells.

Using a J-beta primer mix together with a sample-barcoded 5' primer, a second PCR was run for roughly 7 to 11 cycles. TCRdb fed the 5' RACE reads into MiXCR, producing one record per CDR3 protein. The sample includes fewer than 900,000 distinct CDR3 sequences, roughly 34% seen only once; the top ten take about an eighth. On this clonotype: Antigen: not known.

The chain uses TRBV20-1 and TRBJ2-2, with 9 bases that match TRBD1. Source material: blood. This clonotype originated in a man between 18 and 29 years old in good health. This chain's CDR3 is CSARGTGRGGELFF. As DNA, the CDR3 is TGCAGTGCTCGGGGGACAGGGAGAGGCGGGGAGCTGTTTTTT.